What follows are 31 T cell receptor beta chains derived from one specimen sequenced in a study of shared clonotypes between healthy human individuals (TCRdb year 2020). CD8 naive samples were obtained by positive selection for CCR7 among CD45RO-negative cells, yielding a CD45RA+CCR7+ population from which TemRA cells were excluded. Receptors were amplified or captured by the immunoSEQ multiplex PCR assay. TCRdb limited this immuneACCESS table to in-frame rearrangements with V and J called. A share of clones is missing; checked studies link under half to unresolved V genes, and the rest is unexplained. This sample has hundreds of thousands of clones in its table, and 95% to 97% of those were observed once. In total, the top ten clones hold around 0.21% of the sample. Sequenced input: naive CD8+ T cells sorted from blood. What the cell subset or site label conveys for this sample: CD45RA+CCR7+. The receptors were sampled from a man aged 25 to 45 in good health.

This clone came up once. This chain connects TRBV5-6 to TRBJ2-2; TRBD2 might be the D (6 bases). V lost 3 bases and J 5 bases, leaving 11 bases between the germline ends. Germline assignment: CDR1 SGHDT and CDR2 YYEEEE. The CDR3 contains 14 residues. The CDR3 sequence is CASSSRGGTGELFF. CDR3 bases: TGTGCCAGCAGCTCCCGTGGGGGGACCGGGGAGCTGTTTTTT.

V gene TRBV6-4 combines with J gene TRBJ2-7; 10 nucleotides align to TRBD2. V lost 5 bases to trimming and J lost 2 bases; unmatched junction nucleotides: 6. The CDR3 extends over 15 amino acids. Germline-derived CDR1 and CDR2 are MRHNA and SNTAGT. In nucleotides, the CDR3 is TGTGCCAGCAGTCCGACTAGCGGGCTTCCCTACGAGCAGTACTTC. It specifies CASSPTSGLPYEQYF.

The chain employs TRBV11-3 and TRBJ2-7, with TRBD1 identical over 7 bases. The CDR3 consists of 18 residues. Germline values: CDR1 SGHNT, CDR2 YENEEA. J was trimmed by 3 bases and V by 1 base; bases with no gene match: 15. The CDR3 nucleotides read TGTGCCAGCAGCTTAGCAACCTTGGTGGGACAGCCCTTCTACGAGCAGTACTTC. It translates to CASSLATLVGQPFYEQYF. The complete variable domain, with remaining parts taken from reference TRBV11-3 and TRBJ2-7, reads EAGVVQSPRYKIIEKKQPVAFWCNPISGHNTLYWYLQNLGQGPELLIRYENEEAVDDSQLPKDRFSAERLKGVDSTLKIQPAELGDSAVYLCASSLATLVGQPFYEQYFGPGTRLTVT.

V gene TRBV6-1 combines with J gene TRBJ2-7, with 7 bases lining up with TRBD1. The germline gives CDR1 MNHNS, CDR2 SASEGT. The CDR3 totals 14 residues. Unmatched junction bases numbered 7, after V lost 3 bases and J lost 5 bases. The CDR3, as DNA: TGTGCCAGCAGTGACGACAGGGTTGGCAACGAGCAGTACTTC. It is translated as CASSDDRVGNEQYF.

The chain's CDR3 is CASSRGRDTQYF. DNA of the CDR3: TGTGCCAGCAGCCGGGGGAGGGATACGCAGTATTTT. The gene calls are TRBV5-6 and TRBJ2-3; D may be TRBD2 (6 bases). The CDR3 is 12 residues long. The germline CDR1 and CDR2 sequences are SGHDT and YYEEEE. Between the trimmed V and J ends, which lost 4 bases and 6 bases, there was a span of 9 bases.

This chain joins TRBV7-8 and TRBJ2-3; TRBD2 agrees at 11 bases. The length of the CDR3 is 15 residues. Germline V gene data show CDR1 as SGHVS and CDR2 as FQNEAQ. J was trimmed by 4 bases and V by 6 bases; bases with no gene match: 6. In DNA form, the CDR3 reads TGTGCCAGCAGGGTCACTAGCGGGAGTTCAGATACGCAGTATTTT. This encodes CASRVTSGSSDTQYF.

The CDR3 coding sequence is TGTGCCAGCAGACCAGGGGGGGACCAGTACCAAGAGACCCAGTACTTC. Residues: CASRPGGDQYQETQYF. The chain combines TRBV28 with TRBJ2-5; D possibly matches TRBD1 or TRBD2 (7 bases each). V lost 6 bases, J lost 0 bases, and 17 bases lay in between. CDR1 and CDR2 from the germline V gene are MDHEN and SYDVKM. The CDR3 has 16 residues.

The rearrangement links TRBV2 to TRBJ2-7; 8 bases line up with TRBD2. Per the germline V gene, CDR1 is SNHLY and CDR2 is FYNNEI. V was pared by 10 bases and J by 3 bases, with 5 bases of the junction left unmatched. The CDR3 consists of 12 residues. The CDR3 here is CATGGGSYEQYF. DNA of the CDR3: TGTGCCACCGGGGGGGGGAGCTACGAGCAGTACTTC.

The V call is TRBV7-9, the J call TRBJ1-4, with 7 bases identical to TRBD1. Per germline, CDR1 SEHNR and CDR2 FQNEAQ (reference sequence). V gave up 6 bases and J gave up 8 bases; unmatched junction bases: 3. The CDR3 totals 12 residues. The CDR3 reads CASRGDSEKLFF. For the CDR3, the DNA is TGTGCCAGCAGGGGGGACAGCGAAAAACTGTTTTTT.

The chain joins TRBV19 to TRBJ2-1; D unclear. Deletions cut 1 base from V and 7 bases from J, with 5 bases between. Germline V gene data show CDR1 as LNHDA and CDR2 as SQIVND (reference sequence). The CDR3 sequence is 12 residues long. The CDR3 reads CASSIGANEQFF. In DNA, the CDR3 is TGTGCCAGTAGTATAGGGGCGAATGAGCAGTTCTTC.

The rearrangement uses TRBV29-1 and TRBJ1-1; D remains unclear. V lost 0 bases, J lost 12 bases, and 11 bases lay in between. The CDR3 sequence is 11 residues long. Germline V gene sequence: CDR1 SQVTM, CDR2 ANQGSEA. CDR3 sequence (DNA): TGCAGCGTTGAAGATCAGTTAGGACCTTTCTTT. It is translated as CSVEDQLGPFF.

CDR3 sequence (DNA): TGTGCCAGCAGCTTAGTAGGCGGGTTTGAGACTGAAGCTTTCTTT. Protein sequence: CASSLVGGFETEAFF. The chain employs TRBV7-9 and TRBJ1-1, with D hard to call. V lost 1 base and J 5 bases, leaving 14 bases between the germline ends. Per the germline V gene, CDR1 is SEHNR and CDR2 is FQNEAQ (reference sequence). This CDR3 spans 15 amino acids.

The CDR3, as DNA: TGCGCCAGCAGCTTTGAACCCGGAGATAACTATGGCTACACCTTC. It is translated as CASSFEPGDNYGYTF. V and J are TRBV5-1 and TRBJ1-2, with D unresolved. Between the trimmed V and J ends, which lost 2 bases and 1 base, there was a span of 12 bases. Germline loops: CDR1 SGHRS, CDR2 YFSETQ. The CDR3 runs 15 residues.

This clone has only a few counts. V usage is TRBV18 and J usage is TRBJ2-3; 10 nucleotides line up with TRBD2. V was clipped by 3 bases and J by 7 bases; unmatched bases: 7. Per the germline V gene, CDR1 is KGHSH and CDR2 is LQKENI. There are 15 residues in the CDR3. The CDR3 coding sequence is TGTGCCAGCTCACCGTCCCTAGCGGGAGTGAATACGCAGTATTTT. Translation gives CASSPSLAGVNTQYF.

V gene TRBV6-1 combines with J gene TRBJ2-7; either TRBD1 or TRBD2 may supply D (6 bases each). The CDR3 is 13 amino acids. The germline CDR1 and CDR2 sequences are MNHNS and SASEGT. V lost 6 bases and J 2 bases, leaving 11 bases between the germline ends. CDR3 DNA sequence: TGTGCCAGCAGGGAGGGGGGACCCTACGAGCAGTACTTC. The encoded protein is CASREGGPYEQYF.

This chain links TRBV4-1 with TRBJ2-7; D not certain. The V gene lost 1 base and the J gene lost 0 bases, with 13 bases spanning the gap. There are 16 residues in the CDR3. Germline CDR1 is MGHRA and CDR2 is YSYEKL. CDR3 sequence reads: CASSQGNTISSYEQYF. CDR3 sequence (DNA): TGCGCCAGCAGCCAAGGGAACACTATCAGCTCCTACGAGCAGTACTTC.

The V and J genes are TRBV10-2 and TRBJ2-7; D remains unclear. There are 16 residues in the CDR3. Germline assignment: CDR1 WSHSY and CDR2 SAAADI. Trimming removed 7 bases from V and 0 bases from J, with 19 bases in between. CDR3 loop: CASTHESGPSSYEQYF. CDR3 nucleotide sequence: TGCGCCAGCACCCATGAAAGTGGGCCTAGCTCCTACGAGCAGTACTTC.

This rearrangement joins TRBV9 to TRBJ2-7; the D is unclear. The CDR3 has 14 amino acids. Germline V CDR1 and CDR2: SGDLS, YYNGEE. Trimming cost V 3 bases and J 2 bases, with 12 bases left between them. Here the CDR3 reads CASSALGAPYEQYF. The CDR3 bases are TGTGCCAGCAGCGCGCTAGGTGCTCCCTACGAGCAGTACTTC.

The chain has TRBV7-9 and TRBJ2-7, with a weak D call TRBD2 (6 bases). Trimming removed 0 bases at V and 7 bases at J, with 13 bases between. The CDR3 covers 14 residues. CDR1 is SEHNR and CDR2 is FQNEAQ in the germline V gene (reference sequence). This CDR3 reads CASSLAYGRDEQYF. The DNA for the CDR3 is TGTGCCAGCAGCTTAGCGTACGGGAGAGATGAGCAGTACTTC.

The chain couples TRBV28 to TRBJ2-1, with 11 bases fitting TRBD2. The CDR3 is made up of 16 amino acids. The germline V gene encodes CDR1 MDHEN and CDR2 SYDVKM. V lost 7 bases and J lost 9; bases outside the gene matches: 14. CDR3 coding DNA: TGTGCCAGCAATCGACCAACTAGCGGGAGTCTTCCTGAGCAGTTCTTC. Its translation: CASNRPTSGSLPEQFF. Complete variable domain (other parts from reference TRBV28 and TRBJ2-1): DVKVTQSSRYLVKRTGEKVFLECVQDMDHENMFWYRQDPGLGLRLIYFSYDVKMKEKGDIPEGYSVSREKKERFSLILESASTNQTSMYLCASNRPTSGSLPEQFFGPGTRLTVL.

The chain recombines TRBV11-2 with TRBJ2-7, with D hard to call. Germline values: CDR1 SGHAT, CDR2 FQNNGV. V was trimmed by 1 base and J by 7 bases, leaving 5 bases between them. CDR3 length: 11 residues. The CDR3 region is CASSLAREQYF. The CDR3 DNA sequence: TGTGCCAGCAGCTTAGCCCGAGAGCAGTACTTC.

This sequence joins TRBV6-1 and TRBJ1-2; D gene unclear. The CDR3 consists of 11 residues. Trimming cost V 1 base and J 4 bases, with 1 base left between them. Germline lookup yields CDR1 MNHNS and CDR2 SASEGT. For the CDR3, the DNA is TGTGCCAGCAGTGAAGGCTATGGCTACACCTTC. Translation: CASSEGYGYTF.

The chain has TRBV7-9 and TRBJ2-3; 9 positions agree with TRBD2. The germline V gene has CDR1 SEHNR and CDR2 FQNEAQ (reference sequence). The CDR3 totals 18 residues. V shed 5 bases and J 1 base; nucleotides not matched to a gene: 13. CDR3 sequence (DNA): TGTGCCAGCAGCCCTAGTGCGGGAGGGCCTGTCGGCACAGATACGCAGTATTTT. As protein: CASSPSAGGPVGTDTQYF.

The chain recombines TRBV10-1 with TRBJ2-3; 11 bases map to TRBD2. Trimming at V came to 8 bases and at J to 3 bases, leaving 4 bases not matched to a gene. The germline V gene has CDR1 WNHNN and CDR2 SYGVQD (reference sequence). The CDR3 length is 14 residues. CDR3: CASPGTSGTDTQYF. Written as DNA, the CDR3 is TGCGCCAGCCCGGGGACTAGCGGAACAGATACGCAGTATTTT.

V is TRBV27 and J is TRBJ2-7; 8 nucleotides agree with TRBD1. The CDR3 has 14 residues. Trimming took 5 bases from V and 6 from J; bases not matched to a gene: 9. The germline gives CDR1 MNHEY, CDR2 SMNVEV (reference sequence). In DNA, the CDR3 is TGTGCCAGCAGTGAGTTGAGACAGGGGCTCGAGCAGTACTTC. Translating it yields CASSELRQGLEQYF.

The chain links TRBV5-4 to TRBJ2-1; 7 positions match TRBD2. CDR3 size: 15 residues. The germline V gene has CDR1 SGHNT and CDR2 YYREEE (reference sequence). J was trimmed by 0 bases and V by 4 bases; bases with no gene match: 4. CDR3 in DNA: TGTGCCAGCAGCGATTGGACTAGCTCCTACAATGAGCAGTTCTTC. Its translation: CASSDWTSSYNEQFF.

In the case of this clone: An end of the junction does not agree with germline; a read error may underlie this. The chain joins TRBV27 to TRBJ1-1; unclear D gene. This CDR3 has 12 residues. The V gene's germline CDR1 is MNHEY and CDR2 SMNVEV (reference sequence). The CDR3 loop is CASSFGPSQVVF. In DNA, the CDR3 is TGTGCCAGCAGTTTCGGACCCTCCCAGGTAGTCTTT.

This clone was recorded only once. This chain joins TRBV28 and TRBJ2-3; the match to TRBD1 covers 11 bases. Germline CDR1 reads MDHEN; CDR2 reads SYDVKM. The CDR3 loop spans 16 amino acids. V dropped 4 bases and J dropped 6; count of bases not matched to a gene: 9. This CDR3 is CASSYRDRGDPDTQYF. In DNA form, the CDR3 reads TGTGCCAGCAGTTATAGGGACAGGGGGGACCCGGATACGCAGTATTTT.

DNA for the CDR3: TGTGCCACCAGCACAGGAGATTCCTACAATGAGCAGTTCTTC. It specifies CATSTGDSYNEQFF. The genes are TRBV15 and TRBJ2-1; D not resolved. This CDR3 contains 14 residues. Germline loops: CDR1 LNHNV, CDR2 YYDKDF (reference sequence). The V gene lost 4 bases and the J gene lost 1 base, with 8 bases spanning the gap.

Notes on this clone: The sample carries other DNA sequences with the same CDR3. The chain employs TRBV29-1 and TRBJ2-7, with 13 bases identical to TRBD2. Germline CDR1 SQVTM, CDR2 ANQGSEA. Trimming removed 6 bases from V and 3 bases from J; junction bases left unmatched: 5. The CDR3 runs 14 residues. CDR3 DNA sequence: TGCAGCGTAGAGGGACTAGCGGGAAGCTACGAGCAGTACTTC. This gives the protein CSVEGLAGSYEQYF.

The rearrangement uses TRBV5-1 and TRBJ1-3; TRBD1 aligns across 7 bases. Trimming at V came to 4 bases and at J to 1 base, leaving 8 bases not matched to a gene. CDR1 SGHRS and CDR2 YFSETQ come from the germline V gene. This CDR3 is 16 amino acids long. The CDR3 DNA is TGCGCCAGCAGCATGGCCGACAGGGTTTCTGGAAACACCATATATTTT. This codes for CASSMADRVSGNTIYF.